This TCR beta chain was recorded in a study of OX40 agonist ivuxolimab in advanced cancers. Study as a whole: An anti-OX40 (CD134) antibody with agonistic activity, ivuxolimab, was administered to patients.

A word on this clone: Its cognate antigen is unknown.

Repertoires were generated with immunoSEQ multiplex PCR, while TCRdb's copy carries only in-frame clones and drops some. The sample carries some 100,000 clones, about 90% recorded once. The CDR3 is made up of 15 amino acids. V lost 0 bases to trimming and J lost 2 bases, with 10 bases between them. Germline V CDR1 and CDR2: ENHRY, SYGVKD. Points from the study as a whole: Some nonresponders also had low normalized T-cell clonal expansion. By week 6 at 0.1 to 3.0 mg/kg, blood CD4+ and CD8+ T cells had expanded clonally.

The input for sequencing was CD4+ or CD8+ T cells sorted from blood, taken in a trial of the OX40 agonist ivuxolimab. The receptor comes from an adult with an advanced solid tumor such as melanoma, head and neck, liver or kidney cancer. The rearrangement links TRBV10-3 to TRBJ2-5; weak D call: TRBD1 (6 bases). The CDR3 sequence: CAISESQGIQETQYF. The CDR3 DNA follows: TGTGCCATCAGTGAGTCCCAGGGGATACAAGAGACCCAGTACTTC.